This T cell receptor beta chain is from a study of T-cell memory formation after mild COVID-19. This clonotype appeared many times. CDR1 is DFQATT, CDR2 SNEGSKA, per germline (reference sequence). The V end was cut by 5 bases, the J end by 7 bases, with 15 bases between. The CDR3 loop spans 13 amino acids. Each CDR3 protein gets one entry after TCRdb re-called the 5' RACE reads with MiXCR. The profile shows over 120,000 distinct CDR3 sequences, approximately 5.7% of them singletons. The clonotype was recovered from an adult woman who had mild COVID-19 (a few samples of this study predate the infection). Cell type and time point are not known. Sequencing was done on a sample of PBMCs or a T cell subset sorted from them (not recorded which). This chain connects TRBV20-1 to TRBJ1-5; tentative D call: TRBD1 (5 bases). Here the CDR3 reads CSAQRGPGQPQHF. The CDR3, as DNA: TGCAGTGCTCAGAGGGGCCCTGGACAGCCCCAGCATTTT.